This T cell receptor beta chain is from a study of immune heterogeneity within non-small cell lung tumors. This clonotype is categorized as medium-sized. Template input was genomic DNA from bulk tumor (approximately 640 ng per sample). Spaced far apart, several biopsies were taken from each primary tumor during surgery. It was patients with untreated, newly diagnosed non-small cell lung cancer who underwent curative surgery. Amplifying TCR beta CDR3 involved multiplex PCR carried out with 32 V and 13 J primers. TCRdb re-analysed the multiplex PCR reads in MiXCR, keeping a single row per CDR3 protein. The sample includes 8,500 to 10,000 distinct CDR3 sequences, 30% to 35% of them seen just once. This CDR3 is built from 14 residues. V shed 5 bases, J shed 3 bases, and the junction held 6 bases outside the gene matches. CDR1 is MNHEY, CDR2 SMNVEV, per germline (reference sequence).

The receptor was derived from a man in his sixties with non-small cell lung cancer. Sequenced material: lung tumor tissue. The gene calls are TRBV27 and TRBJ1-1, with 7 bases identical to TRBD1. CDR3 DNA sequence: TGTGCCAGCAGTCAGACAGGGTCACACACTGAAGCTTTCTTT. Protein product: CASSQTGSHTEAFF.